Each of the 18 T cell receptor beta chains below was sequenced from the same sample in a study of stem cell transplantation in POMP-related autoinflammatory disease. This table comes from immunoSEQ multiplex PCR, and its TCRdb copy is limited to in-frame clones, with some not included. Of some 33,000 clones listed, 70% to 90% are singletons. Sequences were derived from CD4+ T cells from PBMCs, sampled before stem cell transplantation. The receptors stem from a human donor with POMP-related autoinflammation and immune dysregulation (PRAID).

The count of this clone is one. This rearrangement joins TRBV11-2 to TRBJ2-7; D gene ambiguous. Germline values: CDR1 SGHAT, CDR2 FQNNGV. CDR3 size: 13 residues. Trimming took 0 bases from V and 0 from J, leaving 3 bases between them. CDR3 protein: CASSLDPSYEQYF. The CDR3 bases are TGTGCCAGCAGCTTAGATCCCTCCTACGAGCAGTACTTC.

The chain is built from TRBV6-5 and TRBJ1-6; D remains ambiguous. Germline V gene lookup returns CDR1 MNHEY and CDR2 SVGAGI. Trimming left V 0 bases short and J 7 bases short, with 4 bases between. CDR3 length: 13 residues. The CDR3 DNA reads TGTGCCAGCAGTTACTCCTTAAATTCACCCCTCCACTTT. Protein: CASSYSLNSPLHF.

The J gene is TRBJ1-2, the V gene TRBV5-4; 8 bases are shared with TRBD1. This CDR3 region has 14 residues. Germline V gene data show CDR1 as SGHNT and CDR2 as YYREEE (reference sequence). Germline trimming cut 0 bases from V and 7 bases from J; bases unmatched to any gene: 5. The CDR3 DNA reads TGTGCCAGCAGCTTGGGCAGGGGGCAGGCTGGCTACACCTTC. Its translation is CASSLGRGQAGYTF.

This chain connects TRBV18 to TRBJ2-7; the D is unclear. V was pared by 2 bases and J by 3 bases, with 5 bases between. The CDR3 is 12 residues long. Germline-derived CDR1 and CDR2 are KGHSH and LQKENI. The CDR3 loop reads CASSPRSYEQYF. Here the CDR3 DNA reads TGTGCCAGCTCACCAAGAAGCTACGAGCAGTACTTC.

This chain uses TRBV7-9 with TRBJ2-1; the match to TRBD2 covers 12 bases. V was clipped by 5 bases and J by 10 bases; unmatched bases: 6. The CDR3 has 14 residues. CDR1 and CDR2 (germline): SEHNR, FQNEAQ (reference sequence). The CDR3 region is CASSKLAGGIEQFF. CDR3 in DNA: TGTGCCAGCAGCAAACTAGCGGGGGGCATAGAGCAGTTCTTC.

The rearrangement links TRBV19 to TRBJ1-4; tentative D call: TRBD1 (5 bases). The CDR3 loop spans 15 amino acids. The ends were cut back, 6 bases at V and 3 bases at J, with 14 bases in the middle. Per germline, CDR1 LNHDA and CDR2 SQIVND (reference sequence). This CDR3 reads CASSRRGGPNEKLFF. CDR3 DNA sequence: TGTGCCAGTAGCCGACGGGGGGGACCTAATGAAAAACTGTTTTTT.

The chain combines TRBV30 with TRBJ1-3; 9 nucleotides agree with TRBD1. V lost 1 base and J lost 5; bases outside the gene matches: 6. The CDR3 runs to 15 residues. Germline lookup yields CDR1 GTSNPN and CDR2 SVGIG (reference sequence). For the CDR3, the DNA is TGTGCCTGGAGTGCCATCAACAGGGGGCGAAACACCATATATTTT. It yields the protein CAWSAINRGRNTIYF.

The J gene is TRBJ2-5, the V gene TRBV30, with 10 bases that match TRBD1. Germline-derived CDR1 and CDR2 are GTSNPN and SVGIG (reference sequence). The ends lost 0 bases at V and 7 bases at J; junction bases unmatched: 14. This CDR3 is built from 17 residues. DNA for the CDR3: TGTGCCTGGAGTGTTGGGGTGACAGGGGGCCCCGGAGCGACCCAGTACTTC. It encodes CAWSVGVTGGPGATQYF.

The gene calls are TRBV6-1 and TRBJ2-2; TRBD2 might be the D (6 bases). Germline CDR1 MNHNS, CDR2 SASEGT. The CDR3 extends over 17 amino acids. Trimming removed 1 base from V and 0 bases from J, with 12 bases in between. In DNA, the CDR3 is TGTGCCAGCAGTGAAGGTCTTTGGGACTCGAACACCGGGGAGCTGTTTTTT. It yields the protein CASSEGLWDSNTGELFF.

The J gene is TRBJ2-7, the V gene TRBV5-5, with 10 bases aligning to TRBD1. This CDR3 region has 13 residues. Trimming took 7 bases from V and 4 from J; bases not matched to a gene: 5. Germline V CDR1 and CDR2: SGHKS, YYEKEE (reference sequence). The CDR3 region is CASAPDRGYEQYF. The CDR3 DNA sequence: TGTGCCAGCGCTCCGGACAGGGGGTACGAGCAGTACTTC.

V usage is TRBV6-6 and J usage is TRBJ2-5, with D perhaps matching TRBD2 (6 bases). This CDR3 region has 15 residues. Germline CDR1 and CDR2: MNHNY and SVGAGI (reference sequence). V was cut by 7 bases and J by 1 base, with 16 bases left in between. The CDR3 DNA reads TGTGCCAGCAATCGGGACTTTAAGGCCCAAGAGACCCAGTACTTC. Encoded protein: CASNRDFKAQETQYF.

The chain has TRBV10-3 and TRBJ1-3; 9 positions match TRBD1. V dropped 4 bases and J dropped 1; count of bases not matched to a gene: 5. Germline V CDR1 and CDR2: ENHRY, SYGVKD. CDR3 length: 16 amino acids. The CDR3 here is CAISGGQGLSGNTIYF. The CDR3 bases are TGTGCCATCAGTGGGGGACAGGGACTATCTGGAAACACCATATATTTT.

The chain is built from TRBV7-6 and TRBJ2-5; D call uncertain. The CDR3 has 11 amino acids. V was pared by 4 bases and J by 4 bases, with 4 bases between. CDR1 is SGHVS, CDR2 FNYEAQ, per germline. The CDR3 DNA sequence: TGTGCCAGCAGCTCAGTAGAGACCCAGTACTTC. It encodes CASSSVETQYF. Full variable domain (rest looked up from reference TRBV7-6 and TRBJ2-5): GAGVSQSPRYKVTKRGQDVALRCDPISGHVSLYWYRQALGQGPEFLTYFNYEAQQDKSGLPNDRFSAERPEGSISTLTIQRTEQRDSAMYRCASSSVETQYFGPGTRLLVL.

The chain carries TRBV6-5 and TRBJ2-1; D possibly uses TRBD1 or TRBD2 (7 bases each). CDR1 MNHEY and CDR2 SVGAGI come from the germline V gene. Trimming removed 6 bases from V and 4 bases from J, with 13 bases in between. The CDR3 runs to 14 residues. Here the CDR3 reads CASRRQGLYNEQFF. The CDR3 nucleotides read TGTGCCAGCAGACGACAGGGACTATACAATGAGCAGTTCTTC.

The gene calls are TRBV18 and TRBJ2-1, with a weak D call TRBD1 (5 bases). CDR3 length equals 16 residues. From germline, CDR1 is KGHSH and CDR2 LQKENI. V shed 3 bases and J shed 4 bases, with 16 bases lying between them. Here the CDR3 DNA reads TGTGCCAGCTCACCTCTAAGGGGTGGGATATACAATGAGCAGTTCTTC. Translation gives CASSPLRGGIYNEQFF.

The gene calls are TRBV5-4 and TRBJ2-5; D is possibly TRBD1 (5 bases). The CDR3 totals 14 residues. V lost 0 bases to trimming and J lost 0 bases, with 6 bases between them. Germline-derived CDR1 and CDR2 are SGHNT and YYREEE (reference sequence). In DNA form, the CDR3 reads TGTGCCAGCAGCTTGGACAGGAACCAAGAGACCCAGTACTTC. Protein product: CASSLDRNQETQYF.

This sequence joins TRBV4-2 and TRBJ1-2; D is unclear. CDR1 is LGHNA, CDR2 YNFKEQ, per germline. Trimming pared 0 bases from V and 1 base from J, leaving 9 bases between. The CDR3 length is 15 residues. This CDR3 reads CASSQDNSYNYGYTF. Here the CDR3 DNA reads TGTGCCAGCAGCCAAGATAACAGCTATAACTATGGCTACACCTTC.

This clone was observed once. The rearrangement joins TRBV5-1 to TRBJ1-2; 9 bases agree with TRBD1. V shed 1 base, J shed 6 bases, and the junction held 10 bases outside the gene matches. The germline gives CDR1 SGHRS, CDR2 YFSETQ. The CDR3 extends over 16 amino acids. The CDR3 is CASSLRSLTGGDGYTF. CDR3 bases: TGCGCCAGCAGCTTGAGGAGCCTCACAGGGGGCGATGGCTACACCTTC.